A single count supports the clone carrying this TCR beta chain. V was pared by 3 bases and J by 3 bases, with 13 bases between. The CDR3 runs to 14 residues. Germline V gene sequence: CDR1 SGHRS, CDR2 YFSETQ. The sample is drawn from a study of OX40 agonist ivuxolimab in advanced cancers. About the research overall: The mean age was 60 years, ranging from roughly 23 to 90, with less than 90% of participants male.

The protocol was immunoSEQ multiplex PCR, while the TCRdb copy is restricted to in-frame clones and leaves out a portion. The table records about 83,000 clones, about 80% of them present only once. The TCR sequence derives from an adult with an advanced solid tumor such as melanoma, head and neck, liver or kidney cancer. The chain carries TRBV5-1 and TRBJ2-7; D is uncertain. Material: CD4+ or CD8+ T cells sorted from blood, obtained in a trial of the OX40 agonist ivuxolimab. The CDR3 nucleotides are TGCGCCAGCAGCTCTCTAATTGCCCACTACGAGCAGTACTTC. Its translation: CASSSLIAHYEQYF.